This T cell receptor (beta chain) stems from a study of T cell clones after liver transplantation. Assay: immunoSEQ multiplex PCR; the TCRdb copy retains only in-frame clones and omits some. The profile shows tens of thousands of clones, less than 90% of them singletons. In the case of this clone: Its antigen is as yet unknown.

Thawed unstimulated PBMCs were FACS-sorted by CD3, CD4 and CD8 into two populations. CDR1 SGDLS and CDR2 YYNGEE come from the germline V gene. This CDR3 is built from 15 residues. The V and J ends lost 0 bases and 5 bases respectively, with 14 bases between them. Study-wide points: Donor-reactive sequences fell more than third party-reactive ones, suggesting partial deletion.

This specimen consisted of CD8+ T cells from blood, obtained 12 months after liver transplant. This receptor was taken from a human patient who received a liver transplant. Some T cells may arise from the graft donor. This chain links TRBV9 with TRBJ1-1, with a possible D match to TRBD1 (5 bases). The CDR3 DNA reads as TGTGCCAGCAGCGTAGCCTCGGGACCCCTGACTGAAGCTTTCTTT. It encodes CASSVASGPLTEAFF.